This TCR beta chain was identified during a study of cytomegalovirus exposure and HLA in healthy donors. General study points: As confirmed in vitro, a few CMV-associated chains were specific for CMV antigens.

This CDR3 is built from 15 residues. Germline CDR1 SQVTM, CDR2 ANQGSEA. V lost 6 bases and J lost 1, with 13 bases in between. Comments on this clone: Its antigen is as yet unknown.

The PCR employed 60 Vbeta primers together with 13 Jbeta primers. Clones were read by immunoSEQ multiplex PCR, and TCRdb kept only the in-frame ones, dropping some. The sample lists 200,000 to 250,000 clones; roughly 79% were seen once. The clonotype was recovered from a man younger than 30 in good health and CMV-seronegative. Sequenced material: PBMCs. The V call is TRBV29-1, the J call TRBJ2-6; maybe TRBD1 (6 bases). This CDR3 reads CSVGYTGSGANVLTF. The CDR3 nucleotides read TGCAGCGTCGGCTACACAGGGTCTGGGGCCAACGTCCTGACTTTC.